These 27 T cell receptor beta chains were sequenced from one sample in a study. A single record per CDR3 protein comes from TCRdb applying MiXCR to the RT-PCR reads. This sample has 650,000 to 800,000 distinct CDR3 sequences, with 13% to 15% found just once. Sequencing was performed on memory CD4+ T cells from blood. The source is a female donor in good health, serving as a healthy control.

This clonotype was seen only a few times. The chain recombines TRBV5-1 with TRBJ1-2; no reliable D call. The CDR3 length is 12 residues. Trimming shortened V by 4 bases and J by 4 bases, and 8 bases separated the two germline ends. CDR1 and CDR2 from the germline V gene are SGHRS and YFSETQ. The CDR3 DNA is TGCGCCAGCAGCCAGGCCTTCTATGGCTACACCTTC. This translates into CASSQAFYGYTF. The complete variable domain, with remaining parts taken from reference TRBV5-1 and TRBJ1-2, reads KAGVTQTPRYLIKTRGQQVTLSCSPISGHRSVSWYQQTPGQGLQFLFEYFSETQRNKGNFPGRFSGRQFSNSRSEMNVSTLELGDSALYLCASSQAFYGYTFGSGTRLTVV.

This clonotype appeared many times. This CDR3 reads CASTWRVSSTDTQYF. The CDR3 nucleotides are TGTGCCAGCACGTGGAGGGTCTCTAGCACAGATACGCAGTATTTT. The chain links TRBV6-6 to TRBJ2-3; a possible D gene is TRBD2 (6 bases). The V and J ends lost 7 bases and 0 bases respectively, with 14 bases between them. This CDR3 contains 15 residues. Germline V CDR1 and CDR2: MNHNY, SVGAGI (reference sequence).

The chain combines TRBV4-3 with TRBJ1-6; D ambiguous. Deletions cut 0 bases from V and 7 bases from J, with 13 bases between. Germline V lookup: CDR1 LGHNA, CDR2 YSLEER. The length of the CDR3 is 16 residues. The CDR3 DNA reads as TGCGCCAGCAGCCAAGAAGCGGCCCTCGGCAATTCACCCCTCCACTTT. This encodes CASSQEAALGNSPLHF.

This clonotype was detected a few times. This chain connects TRBV9 to TRBJ1-1; the D is unclear. V lost 0 bases to trimming and J lost 7 bases, with 13 bases between them. The germline gives CDR1 SGDLS, CDR2 YYNGEE. CDR3 length equals 14 residues. The CDR3 here is CASSVDGRAVEAFF. CDR3 DNA: TGTGCCAGCAGCGTAGACGGTCGGGCAGTTGAAGCTTTCTTT.

This clonotype has more than one count but fewer than ten. CDR3 region: CASRDGVVRTDTQYF. CDR3 nucleotides: TGTGCCAGCAGGGATGGGGTAGTAAGAACAGATACGCAGTATTTT. The chain has TRBV5-6 and TRBJ2-3; D is undetermined. V lost 5 bases and J lost 3, with 16 bases in between. The V gene's germline CDR1 is SGHDT and CDR2 YYEEEE. The CDR3 extends over 15 amino acids.

The table lists this clonotype with many counts. The V call is TRBV20-1, the J call TRBJ2-2, with D unresolved. Trimming took off 6 bases at V and 3 bases at J, with 17 bases between the two ends. CDR3 size: 15 residues. Germline CDR1 is DFQATT and CDR2 is SNEGSKA (reference sequence). The CDR3 sequence is CSAGFNSIDTGELFF. The CDR3, as DNA: TGCAGTGCCGGGTTTAACAGCATTGACACCGGGGAGCTGTTTTTT.

Comments on this clonotype: A much more abundant neighbour one base away suggests this may be a read error. The chain uses TRBV20-1 and TRBJ2-1; no reliable D call. Trimming left V 1 base short and J 5 bases short, with 3 bases between. This CDR3 is 11 amino acids long. Germline V CDR1 and CDR2: DFQATT, SNEGSKA (reference sequence). CDR3 residues: CSARANNEQFF. CDR3 in DNA: TGCAGTGCTAGAGCCAACAATGAGCAGTTCTTC.

This clonotype came up a few times. The rearrangement links TRBV7-2 to TRBJ2-7, with TRBD1 identical over 9 bases. The CDR3 sequence is 13 residues long. Germline trimming cut 5 bases from V and 7 bases from J; bases unmatched to any gene: 6. In germline, CDR1 is SGHTA, CDR2 FQGNSA. CDR3 sequence (DNA): TGTGCCAGCAGCAAGGACAGGGGAGGGGAGCAGTACTTC. Its translation is CASSKDRGGEQYF.

This clonotype was counted ten times or more. The chain uses TRBV6-6 and TRBJ1-5; D is perhaps TRBD1 (6 bases). With 4 bases removed from V and 6 bases from J, the gap between germline ends came to 13 bases. The CDR3 covers 14 residues. Germline lookup yields CDR1 MNHNY and CDR2 SVGAGI (reference sequence). CDR3 in DNA: TGTGCCAGCAGTTTACAGGGTGTTGGTCAGCCCCAGCATTTT. Protein product: CASSLQGVGQPQHF.

This clonotype was picked up a small number of times. The V gene is TRBV20-1, the J gene TRBJ1-1; D remains ambiguous. The germline gives CDR1 DFQATT, CDR2 SNEGSKA (reference sequence). The CDR3 extends over 16 amino acids. V was cut by 2 bases and J by 6 bases, with 22 bases left in between. The CDR3, as DNA: TGCAGTGCTAGAATTGGGGTCGGAAGGTCTAACCCTGAAGCTTTCTTT. It translates to CSARIGVGRSNPEAFF.

The sample holds a few counts of this clonotype. The V gene is TRBV6-6, the J gene TRBJ2-3; possibly TRBD2 for D (6 bases). Per germline, CDR1 MNHNY and CDR2 SVGAGI (reference sequence). CDR3 length equals 14 residues. V lost 6 bases, J lost 0 bases, and 10 bases lay in between. This CDR3 is CASRPGLSTDTQYF. In DNA form, the CDR3 reads TGTGCCAGCAGGCCGGGACTGAGCACAGATACGCAGTATTTT.

The chain links TRBV7-2 to TRBJ1-5, with D hard to call. Trimming pared 2 bases from V and 8 bases from J, leaving 10 bases between. This CDR3 has 13 amino acids. Per the germline V gene, CDR1 is SGHTA and CDR2 is FQGNSA. This chain's CDR3 is CASSLFEEKPQHF. The CDR3 DNA follows: TGTGCCAGCAGCTTATTTGAGGAGAAGCCCCAGCATTTT.

The chain employs TRBV20-1 and TRBJ1-2, with TRBD1 identical over 12 bases. The CDR3 extends over 16 amino acids. CDR1 and CDR2 (germline): DFQATT, SNEGSKA (reference sequence). Trimming took 1 base from V and 4 from J; bases not matched to a gene: 7. CDR3 residues: CSARGDRGRAGYGYTF. The CDR3 region has the DNA TGCAGTGCTAGAGGGGACAGGGGGCGGGCGGGCTATGGCTACACCTTC.

This clonotype has ten or more counts. The chain has TRBV7-2 and TRBJ2-1; perhaps TRBD2 as D (5 bases). V was clipped by 5 bases and J by 8 bases, with 13 bases between them. CDR3 length: 13 residues. Per the germline V gene, CDR1 is SGHTA and CDR2 is FQGNSA. CDR3 protein: CASSRSSKYEQFF. The CDR3 DNA is TGTGCCAGCAGCCGCTCTAGCAAGTATGAGCAGTTCTTC.

V usage is TRBV18 and J usage is TRBJ1-6; 9 bases map to TRBD1. The V and J ends lost 2 bases and 6 bases, in that order; junction bases with no gene match: 5. The CDR3 has 16 residues. In germline, CDR1 is KGHSH, CDR2 LQKENI. The CDR3 region is CASSPGQDRGNSPLHF. The CDR3 DNA follows: TGTGCCAGCTCACCAGGGCAGGACAGGGGTAATTCACCCCTCCACTTT. Complete variable domain (other parts from reference TRBV18 and TRBJ1-6): NAGVMQNPRHLVRRRGQEARLRCSPMKGHSHVYWYRQLPEEGLKFMVYLQKENIIDESGMPKERFSAEFPKEGPSILRIQQVVRGDSAAYFCASSPGQDRGNSPLHFGNGTRLTVT.

This clonotype was counted a single time. The rearrangement joins TRBV7-9 to TRBJ2-7, with D possibly TRBD1 on 5 matching bases. CDR3 size: 13 residues. Germline values: CDR1 SEHNR, CDR2 FQNEAQ (reference sequence). With 5 bases removed from V and 4 bases from J, the gap between germline ends came to 12 bases. The CDR3 DNA is TGTGCCAGCAGCCCAGGGCAGGAGTACGAGCAGTACTTC. Encoded protein: CASSPGQEYEQYF.

This clonotype was picked up many times. The CDR3 spells CASSTVRSSGLFF. The CDR3 DNA reads TGTGCCAGCAGCACAGTCCGATCAAGTGGACTGTTTTTT. The V and J genes are TRBV7-2 and TRBJ1-4, with D unclear. V gave up 5 bases and J gave up 13 bases, with 17 bases separating them. Germline loops: CDR1 SGHTA, CDR2 FQGNSA. The CDR3 sequence is 13 residues long.

The table lists this clonotype with a few counts. This chain connects TRBV7-2 to TRBJ2-1, with 11 bases fitting TRBD2. CDR3 size: 14 residues. Per germline, CDR1 SGHTA and CDR2 FQGNSA. Trimming cost V 1 base and J 14 bases; bases outside gene matches: 7. CDR3 bases: TGTGCCAGCAGCTTAGAAACTAGCGGGAGTACGGAGTTCTTC. Its translation is CASSLETSGSTEFF. Based on the CDR3 plus reference TRBV7-2 and TRBJ2-1, the full variable domain is GAGVSQSPSNKVTEKGKDVELRCDPISGHTALYWYRQSLGQGLEFLIYFQGNSAPDKSGLPSDRFSAERTGGSVSTLTIQRTQQEDSAVYLCASSLETSGSTEFFGPGTRLTVL.

V usage is TRBV9 and J usage is TRBJ2-3; D is ambiguous. CDR1 and CDR2 (germline): SGDLS, YYNGEE. The CDR3 sequence is 14 residues long. Trimming cost V 5 bases and J 0 bases, with 10 bases left between them. Here the CDR3 DNA reads TGTGCCAGCAGAGTCTCATCTAGCACAGATACGCAGTATTTT. It specifies CASRVSSSTDTQYF.

This clonotype came up many times. The V and J genes are TRBV4-3 and TRBJ2-1, with TRBD2 matching over 7 bases. The germline V gene encodes CDR1 LGHNA and CDR2 YSLEER. V gave up 0 bases and J gave up 0 bases; unmatched junction bases: 2. The CDR3 length is 16 residues. The CDR3 nucleotides are TGCGCCAGCAGCCAAGAGGGCGGGAGCTCCTACAATGAGCAGTTCTTC. Its translation: CASSQEGGSSYNEQFF.

J is TRBJ2-2 and V is TRBV20-1, with D perhaps matching TRBD1 (5 bases). CDR3 size: 13 residues. Looked up from germline, CDR1 is DFQATT and CDR2 is SNEGSKA (reference sequence). V lost 5 bases to trimming and J lost 5 bases, with 12 bases between them. The CDR3 is CSAPGYTTGELFF. The CDR3, as DNA: TGCAGTGCTCCAGGGTACACAACCGGGGAGCTGTTTTTT.

J is TRBJ2-2 and V is TRBV15; 9 bases map to TRBD1. Germline CDR1 is LNHNV and CDR2 is YYDKDF (reference sequence). The CDR3 has 14 residues. V dropped 8 bases and J dropped 5; count of bases not matched to a gene: 6. The CDR3 DNA reads TGTGCCACCGTCCGGGACAGGGTGACCGGGGAGCTGTTTTTT. It specifies CATVRDRVTGELFF.

This clonotype turned up a few times. The chain links TRBV2 to TRBJ2-7, with a tentative D call TRBD2 (5 bases). The CDR3 loop spans 11 amino acids. CDR1 is SNHLY, CDR2 FYNNEI, per germline. Trimming took 7 bases from V and 6 from J, leaving 10 bases between them. Here the CDR3 DNA reads TGTGCCAGCACTCAGGAGGCCGAGCAGTACTTC. Amino acids: CASTQEAEQYF.

The genes are TRBV29-1 and TRBJ2-6, with 11 bases aligning to TRBD1. The ends lost 6 bases at V and 0 bases at J; junction bases unmatched: 10. The CDR3 runs to 18 residues. Germline V gives CDR1 SQVTM, CDR2 ANQGSEA. The CDR3 DNA sequence: TGCAGCGTCCTAGGTGTAGGACAGGGGGCCTCTGGGGCCAACGTCCTGACTTTC. This sequence encodes CSVLGVGQGASGANVLTF. The complete variable domain, with remaining parts taken from reference TRBV29-1 and TRBJ2-6, reads SAVISQKPSRDICQRGTSLTIQCQVDSQVTMMFWYRQQPGQSLTLIATANQGSEATYESGFVIDKFPISRPNLTFSTLTVSNMSPEDSSIYLCSVLGVGQGASGANVLTFGAGSRLTVL.

In this sample, this clonotype turned up once. V is TRBV28 and J is TRBJ1-1; D remains ambiguous. CDR1 is MDHEN and CDR2 is SYDVKM in the germline V gene. Trimming cost V 6 bases and J 1 base, with 15 bases left between them. The CDR3 is made up of 15 amino acids. Here the CDR3 reads CASSQAYGANTEAFF. The CDR3 DNA reads TGTGCCAGCAGCCAAGCCTATGGTGCGAACACTGAAGCTTTCTTT.

This clonotype was counted only a few times. V and J are TRBV20-1 and TRBJ2-1; possible D gene TRBD2, 5 bases. The V and J ends lost 3 bases and 1 base respectively, with 13 bases between them. In germline, CDR1 is DFQATT, CDR2 SNEGSKA (reference sequence). The CDR3 totals 15 residues. CDR3 loop: CSASQAALSYNEQFF. The CDR3 DNA reads TGCAGTGCTAGTCAAGCGGCCTTATCCTACAATGAGCAGTTCTTC.

This chain joins TRBV20-1 and TRBJ1-1, with D perhaps matching TRBD1 (6 bases). Per germline, CDR1 DFQATT and CDR2 SNEGSKA (reference sequence). This CDR3 has 15 amino acids. V lost 6 bases, J lost 1 base, and 18 bases lay in between. CDR3 protein: CSAPTQTGRNTEAFF. The CDR3 DNA sequence: TGCAGTGCCCCGACCCAGACAGGCAGGAACACTGAAGCTTTCTTT.